What follows describes a single TCR beta chain. In the authors' methods: Estimation of nucleated cell counts relied on the amplification of reference gene primers. Clones were read by immunoSEQ multiplex PCR, and TCRdb kept only the in-frame ones, dropping some. Clone size and V and J calls were adopted from that table, with D and trimming inferred from the DNA. The sample lists about 170,000 clones, less than 90% occurring once. V shed 6 bases and J shed 6 bases, with 20 bases lying between them. CDR3 length: 16 residues. Germline CDR1 MDHEN, CDR2 SYDVKM. The data were obtained in a study of blood T cell repertoires in COVID-19. At the level of the study: Sites across the United States, Italy and Spain contributed samples from acute and convalescent COVID-19. PBMCs, B-cell-depleted T cells, or T cells provided the cDNA or gDNA that made up the material.

Patients from Seattle were sampled longitudinally, starting during active infection. This TCR derives from a woman aged 70-85 years with COVID-19, enrolled during active disease. The chain carries TRBV28 and TRBJ2-2; weak D call: TRBD1 (5 bases). What was sequenced was peripheral blood. CDR3 in amino acids: CASSLARVLDSGELFF. CDR3 nucleotide sequence: TGTGCCAGCAGCCTTGCCAGGGTTCTCGATTCCGGGGAGCTGTTTTTT.